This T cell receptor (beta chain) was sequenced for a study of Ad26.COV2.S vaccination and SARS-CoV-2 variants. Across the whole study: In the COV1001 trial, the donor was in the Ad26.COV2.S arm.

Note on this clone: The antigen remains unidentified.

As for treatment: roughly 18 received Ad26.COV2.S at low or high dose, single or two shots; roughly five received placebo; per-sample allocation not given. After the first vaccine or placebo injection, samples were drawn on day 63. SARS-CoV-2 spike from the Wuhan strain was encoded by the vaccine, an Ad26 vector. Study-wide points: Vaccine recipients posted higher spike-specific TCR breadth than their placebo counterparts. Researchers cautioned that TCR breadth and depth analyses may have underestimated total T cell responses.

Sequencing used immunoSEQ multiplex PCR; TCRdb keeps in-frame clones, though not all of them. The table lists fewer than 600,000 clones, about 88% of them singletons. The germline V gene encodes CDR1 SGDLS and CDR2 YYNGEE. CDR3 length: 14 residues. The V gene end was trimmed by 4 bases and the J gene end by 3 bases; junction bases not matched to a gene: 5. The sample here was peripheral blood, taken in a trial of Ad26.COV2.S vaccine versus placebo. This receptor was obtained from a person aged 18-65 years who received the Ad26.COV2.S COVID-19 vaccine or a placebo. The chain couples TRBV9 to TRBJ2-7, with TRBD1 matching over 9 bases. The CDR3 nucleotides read TGTGCCAGCAGCCAACGGGACAGGGACTACGAGCAGTACTTC. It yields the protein CASSQRDRDYEQYF.